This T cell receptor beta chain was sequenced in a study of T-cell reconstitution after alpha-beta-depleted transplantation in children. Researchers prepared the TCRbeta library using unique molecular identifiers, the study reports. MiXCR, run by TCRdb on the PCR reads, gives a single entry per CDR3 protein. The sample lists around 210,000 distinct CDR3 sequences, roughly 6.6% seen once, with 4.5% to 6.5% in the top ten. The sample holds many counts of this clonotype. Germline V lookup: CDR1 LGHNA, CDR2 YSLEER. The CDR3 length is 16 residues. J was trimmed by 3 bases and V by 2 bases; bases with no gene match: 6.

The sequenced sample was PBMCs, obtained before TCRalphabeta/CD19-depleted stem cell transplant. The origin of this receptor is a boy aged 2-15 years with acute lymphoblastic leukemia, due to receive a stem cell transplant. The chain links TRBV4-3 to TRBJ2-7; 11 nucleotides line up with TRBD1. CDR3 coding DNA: TGCGCCAGCAGCCAAATGACCGGGACAGGGGGCTACGAGCAGTACTTC. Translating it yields CASSQMTGTGGYEQYF.